The 2 T cell receptor beta chains given below trace back to one sample, sequenced in a study of radiotherapy plus CTLA-4 blockade in lung cancer. TCRdb's table, derived via immunoSEQ multiplex PCR, lists solely in-frame clones and lacks some. The sample records 95,000 to 150,000 clones, 70% to 90% being singletons. The source material was peripheral blood, sampled from a patient treated with radiotherapy plus ipilimumab. The receptors were sampled from a human donor with non-small cell lung cancer that progressed on radiotherapy plus ipilimumab.

The V call is TRBV6-6, the J call TRBJ1-3; a possible D gene is TRBD1 (6 bases). The CDR3 extends over 14 amino acids. The germline V gene encodes CDR1 MNHNY and CDR2 SVGAGI (reference sequence). With 4 bases removed from V and 2 bases from J, the gap between germline ends came to 9 bases. In nucleotides, the CDR3 is TGTGCCAGCAGTTCCAGGGGAACTGGAAACACCATATATTTT. Protein product: CASSSRGTGNTIYF.

This rearrangement joins TRBV2 to TRBJ2-1; the D is unclear. The CDR3 length is 11 residues. CDR1 and CDR2 from the germline V gene are SNHLY and FYNNEI. Trimming removed 6 bases from V and 6 bases from J, with 6 bases in between. The CDR3 DNA sequence: TGTGCCAGCAGGGTCACCAATGAGCAGTTCTTC. It codes for CASRVTNEQFF.